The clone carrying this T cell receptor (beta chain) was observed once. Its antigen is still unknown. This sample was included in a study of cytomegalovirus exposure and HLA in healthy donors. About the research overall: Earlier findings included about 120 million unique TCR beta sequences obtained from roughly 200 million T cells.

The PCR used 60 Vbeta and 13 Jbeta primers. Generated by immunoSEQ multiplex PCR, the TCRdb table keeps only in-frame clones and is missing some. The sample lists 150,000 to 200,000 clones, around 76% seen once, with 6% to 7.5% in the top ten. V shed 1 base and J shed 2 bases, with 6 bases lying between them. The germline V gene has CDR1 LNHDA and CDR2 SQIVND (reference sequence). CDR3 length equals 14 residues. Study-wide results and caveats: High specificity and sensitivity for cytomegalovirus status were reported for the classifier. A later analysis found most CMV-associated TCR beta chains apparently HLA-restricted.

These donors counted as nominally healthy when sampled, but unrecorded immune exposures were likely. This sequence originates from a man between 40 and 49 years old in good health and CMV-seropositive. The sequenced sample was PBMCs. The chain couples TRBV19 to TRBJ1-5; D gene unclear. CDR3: CASSIVPGNQPQHF. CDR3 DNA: TGTGCCAGTAGTATAGTTCCAGGCAATCAGCCCCAGCATTTT.